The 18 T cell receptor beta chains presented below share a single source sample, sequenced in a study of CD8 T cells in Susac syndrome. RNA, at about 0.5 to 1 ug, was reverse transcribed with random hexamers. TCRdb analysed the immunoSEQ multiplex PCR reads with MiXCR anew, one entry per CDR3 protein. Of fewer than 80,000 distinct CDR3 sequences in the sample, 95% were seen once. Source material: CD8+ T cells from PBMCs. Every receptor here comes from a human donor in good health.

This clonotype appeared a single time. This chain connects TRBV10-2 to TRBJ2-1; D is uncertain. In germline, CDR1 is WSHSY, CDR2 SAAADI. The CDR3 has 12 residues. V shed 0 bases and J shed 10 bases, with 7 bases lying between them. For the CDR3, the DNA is TGCGCCAGCAGTGAGTCGATGGGAGAGCAGTTCTTC. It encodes CASSESMGEQFF.

CDR3 coding DNA: TGTGCCAGCAGTTATGGTTCGGGGCAGGATGGCTACACCTTC. This codes for CASSYGSGQDGYTF. The genes are TRBV27 and TRBJ1-2; D perhaps matches TRBD1 (5 bases). The V gene's germline CDR1 is MNHEY and CDR2 SMNVEV (reference sequence). Trimming left V 4 bases short and J 6 bases short, with 15 bases between. This CDR3 comprises 14 residues.

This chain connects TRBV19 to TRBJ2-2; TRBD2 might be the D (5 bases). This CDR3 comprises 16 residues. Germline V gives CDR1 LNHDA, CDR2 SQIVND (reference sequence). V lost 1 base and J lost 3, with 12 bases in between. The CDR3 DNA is TGTGCCAGTAGTATAGTCGGGGTGGAGGACACCGGGGAGCTGTTTTTT. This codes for CASSIVGVEDTGELFF.

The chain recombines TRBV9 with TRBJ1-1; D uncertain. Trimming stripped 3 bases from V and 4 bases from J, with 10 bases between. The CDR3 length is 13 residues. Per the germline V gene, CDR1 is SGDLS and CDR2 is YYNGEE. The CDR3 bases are TGTGCCAGCAGCGGCGAAGGAGGCACTGAAGCTTTCTTT. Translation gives CASSGEGGTEAFF.

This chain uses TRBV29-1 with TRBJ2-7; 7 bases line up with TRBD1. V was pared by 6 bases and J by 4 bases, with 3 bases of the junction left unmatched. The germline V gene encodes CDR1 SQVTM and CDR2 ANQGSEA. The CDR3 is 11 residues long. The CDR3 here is CSVSQGYEQYF. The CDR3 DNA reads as TGCAGCGTGTCACAGGGGTACGAGCAGTACTTC.

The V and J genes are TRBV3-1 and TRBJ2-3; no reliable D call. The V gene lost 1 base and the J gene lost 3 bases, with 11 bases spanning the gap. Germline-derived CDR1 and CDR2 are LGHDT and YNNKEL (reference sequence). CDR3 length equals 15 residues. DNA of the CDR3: TGTGCCAGCAGCCAAGGCATCCTAGGTACAGATACGCAGTATTTT. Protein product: CASSQGILGTDTQYF.

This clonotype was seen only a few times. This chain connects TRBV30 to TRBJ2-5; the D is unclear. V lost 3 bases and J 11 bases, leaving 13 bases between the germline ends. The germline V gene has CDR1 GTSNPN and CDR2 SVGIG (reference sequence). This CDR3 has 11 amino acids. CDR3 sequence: CAWRDLVGQYF. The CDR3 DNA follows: TGTGCCTGGAGGGACCTGGTGGGACAGTACTTC. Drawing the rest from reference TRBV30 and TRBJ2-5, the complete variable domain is SQTIHQWPATLVQPVGSPLSLECTVEGTSNPNLYWYRQAAGRGLQLLFYSVGIGQISSEVPQNLSASRPQDRQFILSSKKLLLSDSGFYLCAWRDLVGQYFGPGTRLLVL.

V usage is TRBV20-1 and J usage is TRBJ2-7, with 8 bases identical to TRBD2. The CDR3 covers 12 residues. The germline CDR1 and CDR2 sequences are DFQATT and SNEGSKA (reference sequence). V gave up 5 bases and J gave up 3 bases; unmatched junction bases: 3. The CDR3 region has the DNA TGCAGTGCTTGGACTAGCAGCTACGAGCAGTACTTC. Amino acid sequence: CSAWTSSYEQYF.

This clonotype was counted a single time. CDR3 amino acids: CASSHPTGGDEKLFF. CDR3 bases: TGCGCCAGCAGCCACCCGACAGGGGGAGATGAAAAACTGTTTTTT. The chain links TRBV4-1 to TRBJ1-4, with 9 bases lining up with TRBD1. CDR3 length equals 15 residues. The V gene's germline CDR1 is MGHRA and CDR2 YSYEKL. V dropped 3 bases and J dropped 6; count of bases not matched to a gene: 5.

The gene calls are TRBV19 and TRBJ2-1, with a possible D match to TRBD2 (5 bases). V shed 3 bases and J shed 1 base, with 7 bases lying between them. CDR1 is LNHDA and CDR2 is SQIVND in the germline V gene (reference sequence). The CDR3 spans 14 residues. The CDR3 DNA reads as TGTGCCAGTAGTATTAGCGCTTCCTACAATGAGCAGTTCTTC. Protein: CASSISASYNEQFF.

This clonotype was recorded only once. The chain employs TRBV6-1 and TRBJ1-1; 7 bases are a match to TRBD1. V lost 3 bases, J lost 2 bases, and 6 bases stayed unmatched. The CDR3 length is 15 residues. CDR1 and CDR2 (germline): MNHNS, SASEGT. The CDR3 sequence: CASSETGLGNTEAFF. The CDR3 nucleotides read TGTGCCAGCAGTGAGACAGGGTTAGGAAACACTGAAGCTTTCTTT.

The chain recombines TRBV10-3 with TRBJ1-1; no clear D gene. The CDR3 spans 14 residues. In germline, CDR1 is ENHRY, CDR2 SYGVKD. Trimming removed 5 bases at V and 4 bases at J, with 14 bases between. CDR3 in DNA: TGTGCCATCAGTCTAGGGAGTGTAAGCACTGAAGCTTTCTTT. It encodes CAISLGSVSTEAFF.

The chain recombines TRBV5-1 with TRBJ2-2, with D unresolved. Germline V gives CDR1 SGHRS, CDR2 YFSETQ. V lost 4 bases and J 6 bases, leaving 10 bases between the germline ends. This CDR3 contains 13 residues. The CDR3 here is CASSPGVPGELFF. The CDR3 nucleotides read TGCGCCAGCAGCCCTGGGGTACCCGGGGAGCTGTTTTTT.

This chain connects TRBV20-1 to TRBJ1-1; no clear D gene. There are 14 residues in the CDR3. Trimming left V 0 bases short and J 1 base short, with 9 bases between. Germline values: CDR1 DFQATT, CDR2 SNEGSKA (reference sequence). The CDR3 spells CSARDVRQNTEAFF. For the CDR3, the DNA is TGCAGTGCTAGAGACGTTCGGCAGAACACTGAAGCTTTCTTT.

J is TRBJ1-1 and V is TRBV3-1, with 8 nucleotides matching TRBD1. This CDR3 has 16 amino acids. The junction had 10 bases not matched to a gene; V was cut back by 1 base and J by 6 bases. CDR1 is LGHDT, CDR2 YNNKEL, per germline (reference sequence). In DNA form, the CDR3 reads TGTGCCAGCAGCCAAGGGTTTGTACAGGGGGACTCTGAAGCTTTCTTT. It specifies CASSQGFVQGDSEAFF.

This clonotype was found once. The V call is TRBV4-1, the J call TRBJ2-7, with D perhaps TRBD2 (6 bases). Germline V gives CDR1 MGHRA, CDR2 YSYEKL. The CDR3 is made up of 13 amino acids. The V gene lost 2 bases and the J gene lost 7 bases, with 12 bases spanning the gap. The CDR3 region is CASSQQLGREQYV. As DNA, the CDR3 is TGCGCCAGCAGCCAACAGCTCGGGAGAGAGCAGTACGTC.

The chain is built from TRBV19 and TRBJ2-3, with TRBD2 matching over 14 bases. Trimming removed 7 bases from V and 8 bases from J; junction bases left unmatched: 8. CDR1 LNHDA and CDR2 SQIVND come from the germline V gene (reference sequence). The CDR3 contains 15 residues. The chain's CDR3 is CASIPTSGGEPTQYF. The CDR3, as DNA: TGTGCCAGTATCCCGACTAGCGGGGGGGAGCCTACGCAGTATTTT.

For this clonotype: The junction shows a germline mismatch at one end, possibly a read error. The CDR3 loop is CSLEQENYGYTF. CDR3 bases: TGCAGCCTTGAGCAGGAGAACTATGGCTACACCTTC. The genes are TRBV29-1 and TRBJ1-2, with D hard to call. In germline, CDR1 is SQVTM, CDR2 ANQGSEA. The CDR3 length is 12 residues.